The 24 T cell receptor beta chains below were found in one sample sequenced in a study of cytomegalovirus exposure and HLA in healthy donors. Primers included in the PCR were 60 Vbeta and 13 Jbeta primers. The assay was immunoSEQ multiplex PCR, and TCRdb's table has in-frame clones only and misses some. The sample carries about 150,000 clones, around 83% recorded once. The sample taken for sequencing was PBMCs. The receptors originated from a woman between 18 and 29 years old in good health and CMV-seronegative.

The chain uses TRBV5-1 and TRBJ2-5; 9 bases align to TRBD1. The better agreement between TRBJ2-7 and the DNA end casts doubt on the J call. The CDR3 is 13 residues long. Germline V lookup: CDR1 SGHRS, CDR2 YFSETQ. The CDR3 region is CASRDRGGYEQYF. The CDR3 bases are TGCGCCAGCAGGGACAGGGGAGGATACGAGCAGTACTTC.

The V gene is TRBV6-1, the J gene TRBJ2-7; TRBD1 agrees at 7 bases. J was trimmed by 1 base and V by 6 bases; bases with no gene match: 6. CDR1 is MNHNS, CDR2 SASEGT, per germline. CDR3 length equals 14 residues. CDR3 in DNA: TGTGCCAGCAGCGCCGGACAGGCATCCTACGAGCAGTACTTC. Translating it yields CASSAGQASYEQYF.

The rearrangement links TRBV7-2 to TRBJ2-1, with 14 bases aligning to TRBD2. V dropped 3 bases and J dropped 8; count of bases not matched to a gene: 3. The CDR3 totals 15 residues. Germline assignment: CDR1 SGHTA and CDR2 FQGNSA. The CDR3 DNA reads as TGTGCCAGCAGCTTGGGACTAGCGGGAGTCGATGAGCAGTTCTTC. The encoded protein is CASSLGLAGVDEQFF.

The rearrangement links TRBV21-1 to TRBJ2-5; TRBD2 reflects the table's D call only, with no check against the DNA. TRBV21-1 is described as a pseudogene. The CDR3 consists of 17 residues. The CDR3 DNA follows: TGTGCCAGCAGCACTATCATGACTAGCGGTTATCAAGAGACCCAGTACTTC. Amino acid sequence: CASSTIMTSGYQETQYF.

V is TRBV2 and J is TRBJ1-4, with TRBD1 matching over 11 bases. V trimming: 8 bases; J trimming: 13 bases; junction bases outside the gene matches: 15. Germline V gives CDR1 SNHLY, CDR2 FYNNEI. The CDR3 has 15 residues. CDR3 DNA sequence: TGTGCCAGCGCTGTAGGACAGGGGGCTCAAAAAATACTGTTTTTT. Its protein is CASAVGQGAQKILFF.

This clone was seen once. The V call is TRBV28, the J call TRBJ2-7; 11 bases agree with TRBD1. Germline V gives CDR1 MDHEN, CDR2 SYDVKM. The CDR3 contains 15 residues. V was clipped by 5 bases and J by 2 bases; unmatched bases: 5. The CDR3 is CASSTPGQGAYEQYF. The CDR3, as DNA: TGTGCCAGCAGTACCCCGGGACAGGGGGCCTACGAGCAGTACTTC.

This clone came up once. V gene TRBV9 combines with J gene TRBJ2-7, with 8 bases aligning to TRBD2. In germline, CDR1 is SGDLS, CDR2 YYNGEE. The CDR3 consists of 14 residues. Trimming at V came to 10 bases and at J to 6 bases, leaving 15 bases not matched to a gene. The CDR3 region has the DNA TGTGCCTCCGCGCCCGGACCCGGGGGGGGCGAGCAGTACTTC. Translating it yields CASAPGPGGGEQYF.

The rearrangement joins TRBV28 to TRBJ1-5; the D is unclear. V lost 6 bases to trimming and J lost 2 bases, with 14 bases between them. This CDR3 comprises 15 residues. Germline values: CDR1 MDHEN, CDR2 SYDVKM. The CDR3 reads CASSPYAGGNQPQHF. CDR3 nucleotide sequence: TGTGCCAGCAGCCCCTACGCAGGCGGCAATCAGCCCCAGCATTTT.

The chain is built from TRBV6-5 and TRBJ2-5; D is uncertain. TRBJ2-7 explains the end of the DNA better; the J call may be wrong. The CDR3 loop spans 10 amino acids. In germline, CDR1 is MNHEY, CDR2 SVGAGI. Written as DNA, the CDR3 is TGTGCCAGCGGTTCCTACGAGCAGTACTTC. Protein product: CASGSYEQYF.

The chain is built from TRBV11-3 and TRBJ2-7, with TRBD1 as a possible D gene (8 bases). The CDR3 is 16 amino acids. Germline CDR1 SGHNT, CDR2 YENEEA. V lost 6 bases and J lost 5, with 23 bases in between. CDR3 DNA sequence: TGTGCCAGCAGTCCGGGGGGACAGGTCTTTGACCACGAGCAGTACTTC. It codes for CASSPGGQVFDHEQYF.

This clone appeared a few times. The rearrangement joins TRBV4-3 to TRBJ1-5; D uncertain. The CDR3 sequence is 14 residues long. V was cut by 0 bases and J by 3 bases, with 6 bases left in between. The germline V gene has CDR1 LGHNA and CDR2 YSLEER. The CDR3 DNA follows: TGCGCCAGCAGCCAAGATAACATCAATCAGCCCCAGCATTTT. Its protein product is CASSQDNINQPQHF.

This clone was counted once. In DNA, the CDR3 is TGCGCCAGCAGCGGCGGACAGGGCTATGGCTACACCTTC. Amino acid sequence: CASSGGQGYGYTF. This chain connects TRBV5-1 to TRBJ1-2; TRBD1 matches at 8 bases. There are 13 residues in the CDR3. Germline V lookup: CDR1 SGHRS, CDR2 YFSETQ. Unmatched junction bases numbered 3, after V lost 4 bases and J lost 4 bases.

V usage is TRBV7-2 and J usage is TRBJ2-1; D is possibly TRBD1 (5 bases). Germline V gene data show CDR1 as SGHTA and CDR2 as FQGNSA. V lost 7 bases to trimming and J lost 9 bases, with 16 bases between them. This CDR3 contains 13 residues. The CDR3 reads CASKFRGDAEQFF. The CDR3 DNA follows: TGTGCCAGCAAATTTAGGGGTGACGCTGAGCAGTTCTTC.

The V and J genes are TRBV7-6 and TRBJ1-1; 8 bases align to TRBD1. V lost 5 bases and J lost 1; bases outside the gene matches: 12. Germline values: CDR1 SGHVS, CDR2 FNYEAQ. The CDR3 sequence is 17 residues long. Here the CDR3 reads CASSPATGAQWNTEAFF. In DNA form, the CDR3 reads TGTGCCAGCAGCCCCGCGACAGGGGCTCAATGGAACACTGAAGCTTTCTTT.

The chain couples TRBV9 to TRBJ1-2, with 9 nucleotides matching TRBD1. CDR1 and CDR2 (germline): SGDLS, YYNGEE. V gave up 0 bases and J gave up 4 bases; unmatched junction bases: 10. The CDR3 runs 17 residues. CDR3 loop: CASSVDPLRTGAYGYTF. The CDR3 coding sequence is TGTGCCAGCAGCGTAGACCCCTTAAGGACAGGGGCCTATGGCTACACCTTC.

This chain's CDR3 is CASSLILGLITYEQYF. DNA of the CDR3: TGTGCCAGCAGCTTAATCCTTGGACTGATAACCTACGAGCAGTACTTC. The chain carries TRBV7-2 and TRBJ2-7; possible D gene TRBD2, 5 bases. Germline V gives CDR1 SGHTA, CDR2 FQGNSA. This CDR3 has 16 amino acids. V lost 2 bases and J lost 2, with 16 bases in between.

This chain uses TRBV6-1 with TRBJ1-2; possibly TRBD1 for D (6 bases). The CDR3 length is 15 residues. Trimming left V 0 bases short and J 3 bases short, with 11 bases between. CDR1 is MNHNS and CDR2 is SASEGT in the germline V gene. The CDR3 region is CASSEAPQGYYGYTF. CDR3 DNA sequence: TGTGCCAGCAGTGAAGCGCCACAGGGCTACTATGGCTACACCTTC.

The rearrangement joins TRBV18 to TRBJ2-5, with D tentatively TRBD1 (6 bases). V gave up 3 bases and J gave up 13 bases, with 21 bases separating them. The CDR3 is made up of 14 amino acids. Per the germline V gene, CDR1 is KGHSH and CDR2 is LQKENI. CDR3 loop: CASSPDRDTQIGYF. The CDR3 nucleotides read TGTGCCAGCTCACCGGACCGGGACACCCAGATCGGGTACTTC.

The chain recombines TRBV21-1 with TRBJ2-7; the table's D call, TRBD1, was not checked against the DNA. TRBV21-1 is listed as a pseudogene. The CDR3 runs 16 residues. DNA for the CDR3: TGTGCCAGCAGCAAAGCACTCAGGGGGCGCCTCGACGAGCAGTACTTC. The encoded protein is CASSKALRGRLDEQYF.

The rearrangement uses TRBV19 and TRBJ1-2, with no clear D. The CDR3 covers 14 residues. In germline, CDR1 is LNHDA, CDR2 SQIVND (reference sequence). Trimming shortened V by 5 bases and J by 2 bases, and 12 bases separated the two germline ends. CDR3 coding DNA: TGTGCCAGTAGTGCCCGAGGGTTCAACTATGGCTACACCTTC. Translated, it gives CASSARGFNYGYTF.

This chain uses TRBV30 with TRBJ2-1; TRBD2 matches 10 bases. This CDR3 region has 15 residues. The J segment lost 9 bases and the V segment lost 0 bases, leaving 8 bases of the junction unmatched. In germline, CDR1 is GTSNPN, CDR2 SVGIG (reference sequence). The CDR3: CAWSVTSGMKSEQFF. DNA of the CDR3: TGTGCCTGGAGTGTAACTAGCGGGATGAAAAGTGAGCAGTTCTTC.

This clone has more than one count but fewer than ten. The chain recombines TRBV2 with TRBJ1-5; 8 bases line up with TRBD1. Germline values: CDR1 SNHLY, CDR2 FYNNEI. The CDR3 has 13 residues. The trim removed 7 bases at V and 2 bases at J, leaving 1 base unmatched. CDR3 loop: CASKTGGNQPQHF. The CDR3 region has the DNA TGTGCCAGCAAGACAGGGGGCAATCAGCCCCAGCATTTT.

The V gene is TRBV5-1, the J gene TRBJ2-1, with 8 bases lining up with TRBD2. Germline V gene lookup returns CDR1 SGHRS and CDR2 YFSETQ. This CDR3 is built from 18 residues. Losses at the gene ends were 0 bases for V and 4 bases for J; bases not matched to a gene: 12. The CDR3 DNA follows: TGCGCCAGCAGCTTGGATGGGAGGGCGGGAGGACTATACAATGAGCAGTTCTTC. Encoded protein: CASSLDGRAGGLYNEQFF.

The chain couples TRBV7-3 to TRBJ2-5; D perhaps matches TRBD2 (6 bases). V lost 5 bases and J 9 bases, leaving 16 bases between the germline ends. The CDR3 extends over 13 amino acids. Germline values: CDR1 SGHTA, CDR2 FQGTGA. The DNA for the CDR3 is TGTGCCAGCAGCCCCAGGGTGAGGGAGGCCCAGTACTTC. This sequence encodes CASSPRVREAQYF.